This entry concerns a single TCR beta chain. Its antigen specificity is not known. No much larger clone is present one base from it, and per-base qualities are unavailable. The sample originates from a study of blood T cell repertoires in COVID-19 (TCRdb year 2020). In the study overall: Samples from collaborators originated in the United States, Italy and Spain and spanned both the acute and convalescent phases of COVID-19. The prospective study material was composed of cDNA or gDNA derived from T cells, B-cell-depleted T cells, or PBMCs. The repertoires were released in a freely available public database intended as a resource for research on the immune response to SARS-CoV-2. Where HLA class I and class II types were available, the types were taken from metadata supplied by the sample provider, not from assay-based typing. The sample metadata nearly always contained a de-identified subject ID, COVID-19 status, age in years and sex. The dataset comprised deeply sampled blood TCRbeta repertoires from subjects exposed to, actively infected with, or recovered from COVID-19. Samples came from the ongoing ImmuneRACE study (first 160 participants) plus 1,254 subjects from 6 global collaborators.

The immunoSEQ Assay, a bias-controlled multiplex PCR, was used to amplify TCRbeta CDR3 regions from genomic DNA. As for the original processing: The number of nucleated cells in each sample was estimated by amplification of reference gene primers within the assay. To quantify the absolute abundance of each unique TCRbeta CDR3 rearrangement, sequence reads were collapsed and filtered. For each sample, productive Simpson clonality was calculated as the square root of Simpson's diversity index across productive rearrangements. In its TCRdb copy, this immuneACCESS table keeps in-frame sequences only and misses some clones. Where compared with another copy, unresolved V genes explain less than half of these, and the others have no known cause. V and J calls and clone size are as listed in that table; D and trimming were resolved from the DNA. The sample includes about 200,000 clones, with 80% to 90% observed a single time. In total, the top ten clones hold 4.8% of the sample.

In the prospective study, participants were roughly 18 to 100 years old, resided in fewer than 25 geographic areas of the United States, and were enrolled through a virtual design. In the prospective study, cohorts were assigned on the basis of participant-reported clinical history obtained from a screening survey and a study questionnaire. A participant counted as exposed if, within 2 weeks of entering the study, that participant had been in contact with someone who had a PCR-confirmed or clinician-diagnosed COVID-19 case. In the prospective study, mobile phlebotomists collected whole blood, serum and a nasopharyngeal or oropharyngeal swab from each participant. Additional blood draws and questionnaires over an approximately two-month period could optionally be provided by prospective study participants. Before DNA extraction, blood samples from the prospective study were shipped at room temperature or frozen.

The CDR3 goes from the cysteine to the phenylalanine over 11 residues. The entry retains the CDR3 DNA only, 33 bases that are in frame from base 1. For CDR1 and CDR2, the germline V gene lists SNHLY and FYNNEI. V loses 6 bases, J loses 8 bases, and the germline ends lie 10 bases apart. What the study reported, not specific to this receptor: Clinical and demographic metadata were provided uncurated, with the amount varying by source and participant.

The TCR comes from a woman between 45 and 60 years old who had been exposed to COVID-19. The chain joins TRBV2 to TRBJ1-2; too little of a D gene remains to name it. Sequenced input: PBMCs or T cells enriched from blood (not recorded which). The CDR3 has the sequence CASSSARGYTF. The DNA sequence follows: TGTGCCAGCAGCTCCGCCAGGGGCTACACCTTC.